This entry describes one TCR beta chain. Antigen unknown. PCR was performed using 60 Vbeta and 13 Jbeta primers. TCRdb keeps only in-frame clones here, not all; method: immunoSEQ multiplex PCR. The sample gives about 130,000 clones, approximately 79% of which show up once; around 7% is in the top ten. These data belong to a study of cytomegalovirus exposure and HLA in healthy donors. Findings and caveats of the study: Associated with cytomegalovirus, according to the listing, were around 160 TCR beta chains. It has been reported that TCR beta sequences accurately predicted the HLA-A and HLA-B alleles of most subjects. In a later analysis, common viral pathogens appeared linked to several of the most significant clusters.

This receptor was obtained from a man aged 40-49 years in good health and CMV-seropositive. The source material was PBMCs.

The CDR3 reads CASRIGGNEKLFF. CDR3 nucleotide sequence: TGCGCCAGCAGAATAGGAGGAAATGAAAAACTGTTTTTT. V and J are TRBV5-1 and TRBJ1-4; D gene uncertain. This CDR3 is built from 13 residues. Per the germline V gene, CDR1 is SGHRS and CDR2 is YFSETQ. V lost 5 bases and J lost 5, with 10 bases in between.